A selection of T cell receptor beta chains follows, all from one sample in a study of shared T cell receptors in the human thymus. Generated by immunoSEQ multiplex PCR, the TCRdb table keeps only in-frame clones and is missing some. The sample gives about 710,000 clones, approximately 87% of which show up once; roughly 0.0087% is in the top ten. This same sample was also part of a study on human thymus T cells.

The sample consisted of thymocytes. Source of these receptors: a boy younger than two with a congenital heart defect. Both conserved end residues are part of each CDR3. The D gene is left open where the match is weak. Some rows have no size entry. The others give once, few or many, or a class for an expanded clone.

CDR3: CATSRTLRTGTGVENTEAFF
DNA: TGTGCCACCAGCAGAACGCTACGCACCGGGACAGGGGTGGAGAACACTGAAGCTTTCTTT
size: NA
J: TRBJ1-1
V: TRBV15
D: TRBD1

CDR3: CASSQEGHRRNQTNYRNTEAFF
DNA: TGCGCCAGCAGCCAAGAAGGTCACCGCAGGAACCAGACCAATTACCGGAACACTGAAGCTTTCTTT
size: few
J: TRBJ1-1
V: TRBV4-3
D: NA

CDR3: CASSKKGNPGVTGELFF
DNA: TGTGCCAGCAGCAAAAAGGGCAATCCGGGGGTCACCGGGGAGCTGTTTTTT
size: once
J: TRBJ2-2
V: TRBV21-1
D: NA

CDR3: CSQIVQDTQYF
DNA: TGCAGTCAAATTGTTCAAGATACGCAGTATTTT
size: NA
J: TRBJ2-3
V: TRBV20-1
D: NA

CDR3: CAISRTSGIPFYNEQFF
DNA: TGTGCCATCAGTCGGACTAGCGGGATACCCTTTTACAATGAGCAGTTCTTC
size: few
J: TRBJ2-1
V: TRBV10-3
D: TRBD2

CDR3: CASSTLPRTGSNQPQHF
DNA: TGTGCCAGCAGTACTCTACCTCGGACAGGGAGTAATCAGCCCCAGCATTTT
size: NA
J: TRBJ1-5
V: TRBV28
D: TRBD1

CDR3: CASSPKRGEAYGYTF
DNA: TGTGCCAGCAGCCCCAAACGGGGGGAAGCATATGGCTACACCTTC
size: NA
J: TRBJ1-2
V: TRBV5-8
D: NA

CDR3: CASSLVGGISEQYF
DNA: TGTGCCAGCAGTTTAGTGGGAGGGATCTCCGAGCAGTACTTC
size: NA
J: TRBJ2-7
V: TRBV27
D: TRBD2

CDR3: CSVESRGPGTDTQYF
DNA: TGCAGCGTTGAAAGTAGGGGGCCTGGGACAGATACGCAGTATTTT
size: NA
J: TRBJ2-3
V: TRBV29-1
D: TRBD1

CDR3: CASSQIRQGGGELFF
DNA: TGTGCCAGCAGCCAGATCCGACAGGGTGGCGGGGAGCTGTTTTTT
size: NA
J: TRBJ2-2
V: TRBV4-2
D: TRBD1

CDR3: CASWTSESIIPEQFF
DNA: TGTGCCAGCTGGACTAGCGAATCCATAATTCCCGAGCAGTTCTTC
size: few
J: TRBJ2-1
V: TRBV28
D: TRBD2

CDR3: CASSPGTGIYEQYF
DNA: TGTGCCAGCAGTCCCGGGACAGGGATTTACGAGCAGTACTTC
size: once
J: TRBJ2-7
V: TRBV27
D: TRBD1

CDR3: CASKEWTSGGLDTQYF
DNA: TGTGCCAGCAAGGAATGGACTAGCGGGGGTTTGGATACGCAGTATTTT
size: NA
J: TRBJ2-3
V: TRBV2
D: TRBD2

CDR3: CSVDQEEKLFF
DNA: TGCAGCGTTGATCAGGAAGAAAAACTGTTTTTT
size: NA
J: TRBJ1-4
V: TRBV29-1
D: NA

CDR3: CAIQGARNGYTF
DNA: TGTGCCATACAGGGGGCGCGGAATGGCTACACCTTC
size: NA
J: TRBJ1-2
V: TRBV12-5
D: TRBD1

CDR3: CASSQDYKAGLAGGRDTQYF
DNA: TGCGCCAGCAGCCAAGACTACAAGGCGGGACTAGCGGGGGGGCGAGATACGCAGTATTTT
size: NA
J: TRBJ2-3
V: TRBV4-3
D: TRBD2

CDR3: CASSFRGREAEKLFF
DNA: TGTGCCAGCAGTTTCCGAGGCAGGGAGGCGGAAAAACTGTTTTTT
size: few
J: TRBJ1-4
V: TRBV27
D: NA

CDR3: CASSFPRLAGPNEQFF
DNA: TGTGCCAGCAGTTTCCCCCGACTAGCGGGGCCCAATGAGCAGTTCTTC
size: few
J: TRBJ2-1
V: TRBV28
D: TRBD2

CDR3: CASSAHRVSDTQYF
DNA: TGCGCCAGCAGCGCCCACAGGGTATCAGATACGCAGTATTTT
size: NA
J: TRBJ2-3
V: TRBV5-1
D: NA

CDR3: CATSKETGMNTEAFF
DNA: TGTGCCACCAGCAAAGAGACAGGGATGAACACTGAAGCTTTCTTT
size: NA
J: TRBJ1-1
V: TRBV15
D: TRBD1

CDR3: CSVVPGQTKNSYEQYF
DNA: TGCAGCGTCGTCCCGGGACAGACCAAGAACTCCTACGAGCAGTACTTC
size: NA
J: TRBJ2-7
V: TRBV29-1
D: TRBD1

CDR3: CASSLAGEQFF
DNA: TGTGCCAGCAGTCTGGCGGGCGAGCAGTTCTTC
size: NA
J: TRBJ2-1
V: TRBV6-5
D: NA

CDR3: CASGPTLATSGRRVYEQYF
DNA: TGTGCTAGTGGACCGACTCTCGCAACTAGCGGGAGAAGGGTCTACGAGCAGTACTTC
size: once
J: TRBJ2-7
V: TRBV12-5
D: TRBD2

CDR3: CASTPDRGQNQPQHF
DNA: TGTGCCAGCACCCCGGACAGGGGGCAGAATCAGCCCCAGCATTTT
size: once
J: TRBJ1-5
V: TRBV6-6
D: TRBD1

CDR3: CASSVGLPAGDNEQFF
DNA: TGTGCCAGCAGCGTAGGTCTCCCGGCGGGGGACAATGAGCAGTTCTTC
size: NA
J: TRBJ2-1
V: TRBV9
D: TRBD2

CDR3: CASSLTLDRLRYEQYF
DNA: TGTGCCAGCAGTCTAACCCTGGACAGGTTGCGATACGAGCAGTACTTC
size: NA
J: TRBJ2-7
V: TRBV28
D: TRBD1

CDR3: CAIRSGTHNTDTQYF
DNA: TGTGCCATCAGAAGCGGGACTCATAACACAGATACGCAGTATTTT
size: once
J: TRBJ2-3
V: TRBV10-3
D: TRBD2

CDR3: CASNSRRPNYEQYF
DNA: TGTGCCAGCAATTCAAGGCGGCCAAACTACGAGCAGTACTTC
size: once
J: TRBJ2-7
V: TRBV6-1
D: NA

CDR3: CASSLAGTSGGSSYEQYF
DNA: TGTGCCAGCAGCTTAGCCGGGACTAGCGGGGGGAGCTCCTACGAGCAGTACTTC
size: NA
J: TRBJ2-7
V: TRBV7-2
D: TRBD2

CDR3: CASSFKMQGLWGLDTEAFF
DNA: TGTGCCAGCAGCTTTAAGATGCAGGGACTATGGGGGCTGGACACTGAAGCTTTCTTT
size: NA
J: TRBJ1-1
V: TRBV7-9
D: NA

CDR3: CASSLTGSPYEQYF
DNA: TGTGCCAGCAGCTTAACAGGGAGCCCCTACGAGCAGTACTTC
size: NA
J: TRBJ2-7
V: TRBV5-4
D: NA

CDR3: CASSSPLGGGTGGPYNEQFF
DNA: TGTGCCAGCAGCTCCCCACTAGGGGGGGGGACAGGGGGACCTTACAATGAGCAGTTCTTC
size: NA
J: TRBJ2-1
V: TRBV7-8
D: TRBD1

CDR3: CASNRGPGELFF
DNA: TGCGCCAGCAACAGGGGACCCGGGGAGCTGTTTTTT
size: NA
J: TRBJ2-2
V: TRBV5-1
D: TRBD1

CDR3: CASSDGLAESSYNEQFF
DNA: TGTGCCAGCAGTGACGGACTAGCGGAGAGCTCCTACAATGAGCAGTTCTTC
size: NA
J: TRBJ2-1
V: TRBV9
D: TRBD2

CDR3: CASSVPNNEQFF
DNA: TGTGCCAGCAGCGTACCAAACAATGAGCAGTTCTTC
size: NA
J: TRBJ2-1
V: TRBV9
D: NA

CDR3: CATSRTSWEGSSYNEQFF
DNA: TGTGCCACCAGCAGGACTAGCTGGGAAGGGAGCTCCTACAATGAGCAGTTCTTC
size: once
J: TRBJ2-1
V: TRBV15
D: TRBD2

CDR3: CASSITYRGDVETQYF
DNA: TGTGCCAGTAGTATAACCTACAGGGGGGACGTAGAGACCCAGTACTTC
size: NA
J: TRBJ2-5
V: TRBV19
D: TRBD1

CDR3: CASSRTGTVNQPQHF
DNA: TGTGCCAGCAGTCGGACCGGGACAGTCAATCAGCCCCAGCATTTT
size: NA
J: TRBJ1-5
V: TRBV27
D: TRBD1

CDR3: CASSLRAGGRGYEQYF
DNA: TGTGCCAGCAGCTTGCGTGCGGGGGGCCGAGGCTACGAGCAGTACTTC
size: once
J: TRBJ2-7
V: TRBV5-8
D: TRBD2

CDR3: CASSLEGQGPRYEQYF
DNA: TGTGCCAGCAGCTTAGAAGGTCAGGGGCCCCGCTACGAGCAGTACTTC
size: NA
J: TRBJ2-7
V: TRBV7-9
D: NA